Each of the 8 T cell receptor beta chains below was sequenced from the same sample in a study of early T cells in non-severe SARS-CoV-2 infection. TCRdb redid the calling of the 5' RACE reads with MiXCR, one entry per CDR3 protein. The data contain some 35,000 distinct CDR3 sequences, roughly 6.8% of them singletons. Sequenced material: whole blood, taken at baseline. The receptor set was obtained from an adult who was a healthcare worker with PCR-confirmed SARS-CoV-2 infection or an uninfected control (not recorded which).

This clonotype showed up just a few times. V gene TRBV24-1 combines with J gene TRBJ2-1; a possible D gene is TRBD2 (6 bases). Germline CDR1 and CDR2: KGHDR and SFDVKD. The CDR3 spans 15 residues. V was clipped by 2 bases and J by 3 bases, with 10 bases between them. CDR3 coding DNA: TGTGCCACCAGTGATTCAATTAGCGGCTACAATGAGCAGTTCTTC. Its protein product is CATSDSISGYNEQFF.

This clonotype was seen many times. The chain joins TRBV4-2 to TRBJ2-7; TRBD2 aligns across 10 bases. The CDR3 runs to 16 residues. CDR1 and CDR2 (germline): LGHNA, YNFKEQ. Germline trimming cut 2 bases from V and 2 bases from J; bases unmatched to any gene: 6. CDR3 region: CASSQLLGTSAYEQYF. The CDR3 bases are TGTGCCAGCAGCCAACTTTTGGGGACTAGCGCCTACGAGCAGTACTTC.

This chain uses TRBV6-5 with TRBJ1-3; no firm D call. Between the trimmed V and J ends, which lost 5 bases and 4 bases, there was a span of 12 bases. Germline V gene lookup returns CDR1 MNHEY and CDR2 SVGAGI. The CDR3 covers 14 residues. The CDR3 DNA reads as TGTGCCAGCAGTCACTTCTTCCGAGGAAACACCATATATTTT. Encoded protein: CASSHFFRGNTIYF.

The chain employs TRBV11-2 and TRBJ1-3, with D possibly TRBD1 on 5 matching bases. Germline V lookup: CDR1 SGHAT, CDR2 FQNNGV. The CDR3 consists of 16 residues. The germline V and J ends were trimmed by 4 bases and 4 bases, with 17 bases remaining between them. CDR3 sequence: CASSSWKGTRGNTIYF. The CDR3 nucleotides read TGTGCCAGCAGCTCCTGGAAAGGGACCAGAGGAAACACCATATATTTT.

This clonotype was picked up a small number of times. The gene calls are TRBV27 and TRBJ1-1, with unresolved D. This CDR3 spans 13 amino acids. Germline V gene lookup returns CDR1 MNHEY and CDR2 SMNVEV (reference sequence). V was pared by 7 bases and J by 4 bases, with 13 bases between. This CDR3 is CASMRSVGTEAFF. The CDR3 DNA reads as TGTGCCAGCATGCGGAGTGTGGGCACTGAAGCTTTCTTT.

The V call is TRBV7-9, the J call TRBJ2-7; tentative D call: TRBD2 (5 bases). The CDR3 runs to 12 residues. Germline V CDR1 and CDR2: SEHNR, FQNEAQ (reference sequence). Trimming removed 2 bases at V and 6 bases at J, with 8 bases between. The CDR3 region is CASSLSGSEQYF. The CDR3 bases are TGTGCCAGCAGCTTATCTGGGAGCGAGCAGTACTTC.

This clonotype was detected ten times or more. This chain links TRBV19 with TRBJ2-1; 9 bases map to TRBD2. The CDR3 has 17 residues. Germline V gene data show CDR1 as LNHDA and CDR2 as SQIVND (reference sequence). Trimming removed 3 bases from V and 0 bases from J; junction bases left unmatched: 6. The CDR3 protein is CASSMGPSGISYNEQFF. CDR3 bases: TGTGCCAGTAGTATGGGTCCTAGCGGGATCTCCTACAATGAGCAGTTCTTC. Using reference TRBV19 and TRBJ2-1 for the parts outside the CDR3, the full variable domain is DGGITQSPKYLFRKEGQNVTLSCEQNLNHDAMYWYRQDPGQGLRLIYYSQIVNDFQKGDIAEGYSVSREKKESFPLTVTSAQKNPTAFYLCASSMGPSGISYNEQFFGPGTRLTVL.

The rearrangement uses TRBV18 and TRBJ2-3, with TRBD2 as a possible D gene (6 bases). CDR3 length equals 15 residues. Germline V CDR1 and CDR2: KGHSH, LQKENI. The germline V and J ends were trimmed by 3 bases and 4 bases, with 14 bases remaining between them. The CDR3 DNA follows: TGTGCCAGCTCACCGATGGGACTTAGCGCAGATACGCAGTATTTT. Translating it yields CASSPMGLSADTQYF.